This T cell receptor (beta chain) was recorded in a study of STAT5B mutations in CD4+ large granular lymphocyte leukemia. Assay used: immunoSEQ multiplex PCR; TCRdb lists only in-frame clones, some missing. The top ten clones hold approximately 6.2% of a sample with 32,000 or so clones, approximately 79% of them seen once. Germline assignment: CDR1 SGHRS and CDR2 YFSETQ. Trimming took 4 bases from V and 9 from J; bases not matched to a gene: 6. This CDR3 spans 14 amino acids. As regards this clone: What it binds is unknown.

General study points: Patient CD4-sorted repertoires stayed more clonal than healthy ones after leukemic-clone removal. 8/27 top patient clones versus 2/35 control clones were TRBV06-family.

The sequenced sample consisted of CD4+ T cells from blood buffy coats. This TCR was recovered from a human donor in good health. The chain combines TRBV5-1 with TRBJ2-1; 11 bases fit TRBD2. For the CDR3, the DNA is TGCGCCAGCAGCATTAGCGGGGGGGCGGGTGAGCAGTTCTTC. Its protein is CASSISGGAGEQFF.